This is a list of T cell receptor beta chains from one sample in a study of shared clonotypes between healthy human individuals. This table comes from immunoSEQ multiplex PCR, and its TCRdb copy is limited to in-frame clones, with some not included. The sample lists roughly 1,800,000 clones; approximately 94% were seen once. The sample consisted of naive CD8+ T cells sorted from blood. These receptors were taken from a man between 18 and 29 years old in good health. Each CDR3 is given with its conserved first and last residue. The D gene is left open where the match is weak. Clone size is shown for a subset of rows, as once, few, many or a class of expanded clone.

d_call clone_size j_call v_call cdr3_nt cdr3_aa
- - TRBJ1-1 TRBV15 TGTGCCGCTTGGACAGTGAACACTGAAGCTTTCTTT CAAWTVNTEAFF
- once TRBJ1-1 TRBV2 TGTGCCAGCAGTGAAGCGACGGAGGGAACCGACACTGAAGCTTTCTTT CASSEATEGTDTEAFF
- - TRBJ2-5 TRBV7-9 TGTGCCAGCAGCTTTGGGCAGGAGCAAGAGACCCAGTACTTC CASSFGQEQETQYF
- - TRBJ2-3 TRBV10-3 TGTGCCATCAGTGAGTCCGCGAGGCTGGGAGATACGCAGTATTTT CAISESARLGDTQYF
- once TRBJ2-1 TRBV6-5 TGTGCCAGCAGTTACTCAGAGGGGTACAATGAGCAGTTCTTC CASSYSEGYNEQFF
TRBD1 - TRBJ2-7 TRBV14 TGTGCCAGCAGCTATGGACAGGCCTACGAGCAGTACTTC CASSYGQAYEQYF
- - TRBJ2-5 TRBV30 TGTGCCTGGAGTGGTGCCTCCTCGCAAGAGACCCAGTACTTC CAWSGASSQETQYF
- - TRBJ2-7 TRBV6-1 TGTGCCAGCAGTGAAGCGGGGGTACTAAACTACGAGCAGTACTTC CASSEAGVLNYEQYF
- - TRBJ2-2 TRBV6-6 TGTGCCAGCAGCCCCCGGGGAGGGGAGCTGTTTTTT CASSPRGGELFF
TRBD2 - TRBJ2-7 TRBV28 TGTGCCAGCAGTCTCCCCCCCGGGGGGAAGACCGGTTACGAGCAGTACTTC CASSLPPGGKTGYEQYF
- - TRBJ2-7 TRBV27 TGTGCCAGCAGTTTTCGCCTTGGCTACGAGCAGTACTTC CASSFRLGYEQYF
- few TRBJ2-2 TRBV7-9 TGTGCCAGCAGCTTATCGGGACACCTTACCGGGGAGCTGTTTTTT CASSLSGHLTGELFF
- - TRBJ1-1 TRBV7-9 TGTGCCAGCAGCACTGTACCCCAAGAAGGAGCTTTCTTT CASSTVPQEGAFF
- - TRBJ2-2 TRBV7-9 TGTGCCAGCAGCTTAGGTGGATTACACGCGAACACCGGGGAGCTGTTTTTT CASSLGGLHANTGELFF
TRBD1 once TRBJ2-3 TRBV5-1 TGCGCCAGCAGCCTTTGGGACAGGGACACAGATACGCAGTATTTT CASSLWDRDTDTQYF
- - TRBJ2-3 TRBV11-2 TGTGCCAGCAGCCCAGGAGACAGCGCCCTAGCAGATACGCAGTATTTT CASSPGDSALADTQYF
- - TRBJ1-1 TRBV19 TGTGCCAGTAGTATCGATCATTGGAACACTGAAGCTTTCTTT CASSIDHWNTEAFF
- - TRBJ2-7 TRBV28 TGTGCCAGCAGTTTTCCGACCTACGAGCAGTACTTC CASSFPTYEQYF
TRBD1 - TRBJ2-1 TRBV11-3 TGTGCCAGCAGCCCCAGGACAGGGGGCTACAATGAGCAGTTCTTC CASSPRTGGYNEQFF
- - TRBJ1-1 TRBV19 TGTGCCAGTATTGAATCCTGGAACACTGAAGCTTTCTTT CASIESWNTEAFF
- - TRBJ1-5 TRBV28 TGTGCCAGCAGCCCCCGGGAGTTTACCATAAACAATCAGCCCCAGCATTTT CASSPREFTINNQPQHF
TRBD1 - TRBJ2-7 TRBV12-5 TGTGCTAGTGGTTCTGTGACAGGGAGCGAGCAGTACTTC CASGSVTGSEQYF
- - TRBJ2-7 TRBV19 TGTGCCAGTAGTCCAGGACGGGGGCGATCCTACGAGCAGTACTTC CASSPGRGRSYEQYF
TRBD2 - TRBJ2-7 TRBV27 TGTGCCAGCAGCCCTTACCTTACGACTAGCGGTAGCTCCTACGAGCAGTACTTC CASSPYLTTSGSSYEQYF
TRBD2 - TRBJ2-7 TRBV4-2 TGTGCCAGCAGCCAAGACGGCGGGACTAGCCCCTACGAGCAGTACTTC CASSQDGGTSPYEQYF
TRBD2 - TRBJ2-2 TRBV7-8 TGTGCCAGCAGCGTAGCGGGAGTGGGGCCTCCCGGGGAGCTGTTTTTT CASSVAGVGPPGELFF
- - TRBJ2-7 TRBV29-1 TGCAGCGTTGAGTCGGGGGTGGACTACGAGCAGTACTTC CSVESGVDYEQYF
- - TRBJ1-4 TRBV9 TGTGCCAGCAGCGTAGGGGTAGGGAGTAATGAAAAACTGTTTTTT CASSVGVGSNEKLFF
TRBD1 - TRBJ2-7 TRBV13 TGTGCCAGCAGCCCGAGACAGGGGAAGCACGAGCAGTACTTC CASSPRQGKHEQYF
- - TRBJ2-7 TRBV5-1 TGCGCCAGCAGCTTGGGCTTCAGCTCCTACGAGCAGTACTTC CASSLGFSSYEQYF
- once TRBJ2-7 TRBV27 TGTGCCAGCAGTTTTGGGCCCTACGAGCAGTACTTC CASSFGPYEQYF
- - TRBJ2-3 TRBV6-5 TGTGCCAGCGGGGGGGCAGGGGGCGCCTCAGATACGCAGTATTTT CASGGAGGASDTQYF
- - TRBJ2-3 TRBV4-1 TGCGCCAGCAGCCAAACGGGAGTTTTCACAGATACGCAGTATTTT CASSQTGVFTDTQYF
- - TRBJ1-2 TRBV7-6 TGTGCCAGCAGCTTGGGCCAGAACTATGGCTACACCTTC CASSLGQNYGYTF
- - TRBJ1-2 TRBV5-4 TGTGCCAGCAGCCGTTTCGGGTTTGGTGGCTACACCTTC CASSRFGFGGYTF
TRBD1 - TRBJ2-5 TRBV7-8 TGTGCCAGCAGCTTAGTAGGGGGCTTGGGAGAGACCCAGTACTTC CASSLVGGLGETQYF
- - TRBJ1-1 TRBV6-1 TGTGCCAGCAGTGAAATGGGGGGAAACACTGAAGCTTTCTTT CASSEMGGNTEAFF
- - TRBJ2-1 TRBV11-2 TGTGCCAGCAGCTTAGGGAACAATGAGCAGTTCTTC CASSLGNNEQFF
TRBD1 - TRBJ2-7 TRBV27 TGTGCCAGCAGTTTCACAGGGGGTTCCTACGAGCAGTACTTC CASSFTGGSYEQYF
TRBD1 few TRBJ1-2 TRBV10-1 TGCGCCAGCAGCCGAGGGGGCGCGGATGGCTACACCTTC CASSRGGADGYTF